What follows are 23 T cell receptor beta chains derived from one specimen sequenced in a study of blood T cell repertoires in COVID-19. The assay was immunoSEQ multiplex PCR, and TCRdb's table has in-frame clones only and misses some. The profile shows some 180,000 clones, 80% of them singletons. The specimen sequenced was peripheral blood. These receptors came from a man aged 55-75 years with acute or convalescent COVID-19.

This clone appeared once. The chain links TRBV5-1 to TRBJ2-1, with 9 bases identical to TRBD2. V was pared by 0 bases and J by 1 base, with 14 bases of the junction left unmatched. The CDR3 sequence is 20 residues long. The germline gives CDR1 SGHRS, CDR2 YFSETQ. CDR3 DNA sequence: TGCGCCAGCAGCTTGGAAGGTAGCGGGAGTTTTCACGGGTCCTACAATGAGCAGTTCTTC. This translates into CASSLEGSGSFHGSYNEQFF.

The chain is built from TRBV6-6 and TRBJ2-6; TRBD1 might be the D (5 bases). The CDR3 is made up of 16 amino acids. In germline, CDR1 is MNHNY, CDR2 SVGAGI (reference sequence). The V end lost 1 base, the J end lost 2 bases, and 9 bases lay between the germline ends. Written as DNA, the CDR3 is TGTGCCAGCAGTTACTGGGGCGATCCTGGGGCCAACGTCCTGACTTTC. Its translation is CASSYWGDPGANVLTF.

The chain uses TRBV9 and TRBJ2-3; 12 bases align to TRBD2. The CDR3 length is 16 residues. Per the germline V gene, CDR1 is SGDLS and CDR2 is YYNGEE. Germline trimming cut 0 bases from V and 1 base from J; bases unmatched to any gene: 0. The CDR3 protein is CASSVGLAGGTDTQYF. The CDR3 DNA is TGTGCCAGCAGCGTAGGACTAGCGGGAGGCACAGATACGCAGTATTTT.

A single count supports this clone. The chain recombines TRBV7-2 with TRBJ1-2; weak D call: TRBD1 (5 bases). The V gene lost 5 bases and the J gene lost 2 bases, with 15 bases spanning the gap. From germline, CDR1 is SGHTA and CDR2 FQGNSA. CDR3 length: 15 amino acids. CDR3 loop: CASSTTPGQNYGYTF. For the CDR3, the DNA is TGTGCCAGCAGCACGACACCAGGACAAAACTATGGCTACACCTTC.

The chain recombines TRBV6-2 or TRBV6-3 with TRBJ1-5; 9 nucleotides line up with TRBD1. V lost 5 bases to trimming and J lost 6 bases; unmatched junction nucleotides: 5. This CDR3 spans 14 amino acids. Per germline, CDR1 MNHEY and CDR2 SVGEGT. CDR3 loop: CASSPQTGGQPQHF. The DNA of the CDR3 is TGTGCCAGCAGTCCCCAGACAGGGGGTCAGCCCCAGCATTTT.

There are a few counts of this clone. The rearrangement links TRBV2 to TRBJ2-5, with D possibly matching TRBD1 (7 bases). Germline V gives CDR1 SNHLY, CDR2 FYNNEI. This CDR3 spans 15 amino acids. The ends were cut back, 3 bases at V and 5 bases at J, with 16 bases in the middle. As DNA, the CDR3 is TGTGCCAGCAGTGAGATGGAGGGGGCAGGGGAGACCCAGTACTTC. Amino acid sequence: CASSEMEGAGETQYF.

This chain uses TRBV24-1 with TRBJ2-5; 7 positions agree with TRBD1. The V gene's germline CDR1 is KGHDR and CDR2 SFDVKD. Germline trimming cut 4 bases from V and 3 bases from J; bases unmatched to any gene: 7. There are 15 residues in the CDR3. Written as DNA, the CDR3 is TGTGCCACCAGTGACCCCACTACAGGGGAAGAGACCCAGTACTTC. Amino acids: CATSDPTTGEETQYF.

V usage is TRBV5-4 and J usage is TRBJ2-1; the match to TRBD2 covers 8 bases. CDR3 length equals 16 residues. Germline-derived CDR1 and CDR2 are SGHNT and YYREEE (reference sequence). The V gene end was trimmed by 4 bases and the J gene end by 3 bases; junction bases not matched to a gene: 9. The CDR3 spells CASSRSGSYLYNEQFF. The CDR3 nucleotides read TGTGCCAGCAGCCGAAGCGGGAGCTACCTCTACAATGAGCAGTTCTTC.

This rearrangement joins TRBV6-4 to TRBJ1-1; tentative D call: TRBD1 (6 bases). This CDR3 has 12 residues. The germline gives CDR1 MRHNA, CDR2 SNTAGT. V was clipped by 8 bases and J by 1 base, with 8 bases between them. CDR3 sequence reads: CASLGANTEAFF. For the CDR3, the DNA is TGTGCCAGCTTGGGGGCGAACACTGAAGCTTTCTTT.

V usage is TRBV9 and J usage is TRBJ2-1, with 7 bases fitting TRBD2. The CDR3 loop spans 16 amino acids. Germline assignment: CDR1 SGDLS and CDR2 YYNGEE. J gave up 0 bases and V 3 bases, and 6 bases lay outside the gene matches. This chain's CDR3 is CASSGGGRGSYNEQFF. In DNA form, the CDR3 reads TGTGCCAGCAGCGGAGGCGGGAGAGGCTCCTACAATGAGCAGTTCTTC. Complete variable domain (other parts from reference TRBV9 and TRBJ2-1): DSGVTQTPKHLITATGQRVTLRCSPRSGDLSVYWYQQSLDQGLQFLIQYYNGEERAKGNILERFSAQQFPDLHSELNLSSLELGDSALYFCASSGGGRGSYNEQFFGPGTRLTVL.

This chain joins TRBV19 and TRBJ2-7; 9 bases map to TRBD1. Looked up from germline, CDR1 is LNHDA and CDR2 is SQIVND (reference sequence). The CDR3 extends over 15 amino acids. Losses at the gene ends were 5 bases for V and 6 bases for J; bases not matched to a gene: 11. The CDR3 protein is CASSFPRTGVVEQYF. CDR3 DNA sequence: TGTGCCAGTAGTTTCCCCCGGACAGGGGTGGTCGAGCAGTACTTC. Variable domain in full (rest from reference TRBV19 and TRBJ2-7): DGGITQSPKYLFRKEGQNVTLSCEQNLNHDAMYWYRQDPGQGLRLIYYSQIVNDFQKGDIAEGYSVSREKKESFPLTVTSAQKNPTAFYLCASSFPRTGVVEQYFGPGTRLTVT.

The gene calls are TRBV3-1 (or the pseudogene TRBV3-2) and TRBJ1-4, with D uncertain. Germline assignment: CDR1 LGHDT and CDR2 YNNKEL (reference sequence). V lost 1 base and J 1 base, leaving 4 bases between the germline ends. This CDR3 has 14 residues. The CDR3 spells CASSQAGTNEKLFF. The CDR3 DNA reads TGTGCCAGCAGCCAAGCAGGAACTAATGAAAAACTGTTTTTT.

This clone was observed at least ten times. This chain joins TRBV7-2 and TRBJ2-3; D remains ambiguous. V was shortened by 1 base and J by 0 bases, with 5 bases between the two germline ends. This CDR3 has 14 amino acids. The V gene's germline CDR1 is SGHTA and CDR2 FQGNSA. Here the CDR3 reads CASSLVVSTDTQYF. DNA for the CDR3: TGTGCCAGCAGCTTAGTCGTTAGCACAGATACGCAGTATTTT.

V usage is TRBV6-5 and J usage is TRBJ1-2, with 8 bases fitting TRBD1. Germline CDR1 is MNHEY and CDR2 is SVGAGI. V was pared by 4 bases and J by 8 bases, with 3 bases of the junction left unmatched. The CDR3 is made up of 12 amino acids. The DNA of the CDR3 is TGTGCCAGCAGTTTGACAGGGGTCGGCTACACCTTC. It codes for CASSLTGVGYTF.

The rearrangement joins TRBV7-9 to TRBJ1-4, with 8 bases matching TRBD1. This CDR3 spans 14 amino acids. CDR1 is SEHNR and CDR2 is FQNEAQ in the germline V gene (reference sequence). V was clipped by 5 bases and J by 8 bases; unmatched bases: 7. The CDR3 is CASSPTGGGEKLFF. In nucleotides, the CDR3 is TGTGCCAGCAGCCCAACAGGGGGGGGAGAAAAACTGTTTTTT.

This rearrangement joins TRBV3-1 (or the pseudogene TRBV3-2) to TRBJ2-3, with D possibly TRBD2 on 7 matching bases. This CDR3 is built from 16 residues. Between the trimmed V and J ends, which lost 0 bases and 4 bases, there was a span of 14 bases. Germline V gene lookup returns CDR1 LGHDT and CDR2 YNNKEL (reference sequence). The CDR3 DNA sequence: TGTGCCAGCAGCCAAGATGGAGGGGGGGGCCCAGATACGCAGTATTTT. As protein: CASSQDGGGGPDTQYF.

The CDR3 DNA is TGTGCCAGCAGCGTTACAACGAACACTGAAGCTTTCTTT. Amino acid sequence: CASSVTTNTEAFF. The chain is built from TRBV9 and TRBJ1-1, with D unclear. Trimming removed 2 bases at V and 1 base at J, with 6 bases between. This CDR3 contains 13 residues. Germline CDR1 is SGDLS and CDR2 is YYNGEE. Together with reference TRBV9 and TRBJ1-1, the CDR3 gives the full variable domain: DSGVTQTPKHLITATGQRVTLRCSPRSGDLSVYWYQQSLDQGLQFLIQYYNGEERAKGNILERFSAQQFPDLHSELNLSSLELGDSALYFCASSVTTNTEAFFGQGTRLTVV.

The gene calls are TRBV21-1 and TRBJ2-7; the D call in the table, TRBD2, was not verified against the DNA. TRBV21-1 represents a pseudogene. The CDR3 extends over 14 amino acids. CDR3: CASSNWRGPYEQYF. The CDR3 region has the DNA TGTGCCAGCAGCAACTGGCGGGGGCCTTACGAGCAGTACTTC.

This clone was found once. V usage is TRBV6-5 and J usage is TRBJ1-1, with TRBD1 identical over 8 bases. Germline CDR1 reads MNHEY; CDR2 reads SVGAGI. With V trimmed by 7 bases and J by 1 base, 5 bases remained unmatched. This CDR3 has 14 residues. The CDR3 loop reads CASKFGTGNTEAFF. The CDR3 bases are TGTGCCAGCAAGTTCGGGACAGGGAACACTGAAGCTTTCTTT.

This clone was seen a handful of times. Given the absence of the conserved phenylalanine or tryptophan at the CDR3 end, a read error is likely. No DNA is shown, since the ends of the CDR3 on it are uncertain; the CDR3 is the one TCRdb lists. The chain links TRBV20-1 to TRBJ1-1. Termini included, the CDR3 measures 12 amino acids. Germline CDR1 DFQATT, CDR2 SNEGSKA (reference sequence). CDR3 loop: CSASRAGGHRVG.

The rearrangement uses TRBV7-9 and TRBJ2-7; 10 bases align to TRBD1. Germline V CDR1 and CDR2: SEHNR, FQNEAQ (reference sequence). The CDR3 has 16 residues. The V segment lost 3 bases and the J segment 6 bases; nucleotides outside the gene matches: 11. CDR3 region: CASSFDAGTGDTEQYF. In DNA, the CDR3 is TGTGCCAGCAGCTTTGACGCCGGGACAGGGGATACCGAGCAGTACTTC.

This chain uses TRBV5-6 with TRBJ2-1; D is uncertain. CDR1 SGHDT and CDR2 YYEEEE come from the germline V gene. The CDR3 loop spans 12 amino acids. V dropped 0 bases and J dropped 8 bases, with 6 bases sitting between them. CDR3 bases: TGTGCCAGCAGCTTGGGGGCGTATGAGCAGTTCTTC. Protein sequence: CASSLGAYEQFF.

The chain employs TRBV4-2 and TRBJ1-5, with D perhaps TRBD1 (5 bases). The CDR3 extends over 16 amino acids. Germline CDR1 reads LGHNA; CDR2 reads YNFKEQ. V dropped 0 bases and J dropped 0 bases, with 9 bases sitting between them. In nucleotides, the CDR3 is TGTGCCAGCAGCCAAGAGACAGTTTTTAGCAATCAGCCCCAGCATTTT. Protein product: CASSQETVFSNQPQHF.